A selection of T cell receptor beta chains follows, all from one sample in a study of Ad26.COV2.S vaccination and SARS-CoV-2 variants. Clones were sequenced by immunoSEQ multiplex PCR, and TCRdb holds only the in-frame ones, with some missing. The sample records about 440,000 clones, less than 95% being singletons. The starting material was peripheral blood, obtained in a trial of Ad26.COV2.S vaccine versus placebo. These receptors were obtained from a person aged 18 to 65 who received the Ad26.COV2.S COVID-19 vaccine or a placebo. Both conserved end residues are part of each CDR3. Each record gives: clone size, J gene, V gene, D gene, CDR3 protein, CDR3 DNA. D genes are given only for firm matches. Size tells how often a clone was seen (once, few, many) or the class of an expanded clone, and some rows leave it out.

>-|TRBJ1-2|TRBV7-2|TRBD1
CASSLGTGYGYTF
TGTGCCAGCAGCTTAGGGACAGGCTATGGCTACACCTTC
>once|TRBJ1-5|TRBV6-6|-
CASSTGRYSNQPQHF
TGTGCCAGCAGCACGGGACGGTATAGCAATCAGCCCCAGCATTTT
>-|TRBJ2-2|TRBV7-3|-
CASSLAGLNTGELFF
TGTGCCAGCAGCCTGGCGGGACTTAACACCGGGGAGCTGTTTTTT
>once|TRBJ1-5|TRBV28|-
CASSLSEANSNQPQHF
TGTGCCAGCAGTTTATCCGAAGCTAATAGCAATCAGCCCCAGCATTTT
>-|TRBJ2-1|TRBV7-2|-
CASSLARVPYNEQFF
TGTGCCAGCAGCTTAGCCAGGGTCCCTTACAATGAGCAGTTCTTC
>-|TRBJ2-6|TRBV6-2/TRBV6-3|-
CASSYGAGANVLTF
TGTGCCAGCAGTTACGGTGCTGGGGCCAACGTCCTGACTTTC
>-|TRBJ2-7|TRBV3-1/TRBV3-2|TRBD2
CASRHSRTSGIYEQYF
TGTGCCAGCAGACACTCCCGAACTAGCGGGATCTACGAGCAGTACTTC
>few|TRBJ2-1|TRBV9|-
CASSVGGSRVNEQFF
TGTGCCAGCAGCGTCGGTGGGTCTAGGGTCAATGAGCAGTTCTTC
>-|TRBJ2-7|TRBV28|TRBD1
CASSSSGTVYEQYF
TGTGCCAGCAGTTCCTCCGGGACAGTCTACGAGCAGTACTTC
>few|TRBJ2-7|TRBV10-3|-
CAISESSGQSYEQYF
TGTGCCATCAGTGAGTCAAGTGGACAGTCCTACGAGCAGTACTTC
>-|TRBJ2-1|TRBV5-5|-
CASSPDRGRIHEQFF
TGTGCCAGCAGCCCTGACCGGGGGCGGATTCATGAGCAGTTCTTC
>many|TRBJ2-2|TRBV6-5|TRBD2
CASSRTSGGTGELFF
TGTGCCAGCAGTAGGACTAGCGGGGGCACCGGGGAGCTGTTTTTT
>-|TRBJ2-1|TRBV4-1|-
CASSQDPALGSNEQFF
TGCGCCAGCAGCCAAGATCCGGCACTAGGTTCCAATGAGCAGTTCTTC
>-|TRBJ2-5|TRBV10-3|TRBD2
CAISEREGRETQYF
TGTGCCATCAGTGAGCGGGAGGGCCGGGAGACCCAGTACTTC
>once|TRBJ2-5|TRBV7-9|-
CASSLGGVRETQYF
TGTGCCAGCAGCTTAGGGGGGGTTAGGGAGACCCAGTACTTC
>-|TRBJ1-4|TRBV6-4|-
CASSRGPGGKLFF
TGTGCCAGCAGTCGAGGGCCCGGCGGAAAACTGTTTTTT
>-|TRBJ2-7|TRBV18|TRBD2
CASSPLSPGGFPVGYEQYF
TGTGCCAGCTCACCCCTTTCGCCCGGGGGGTTCCCTGTAGGCTACGAGCAGTACTTC
>-|TRBJ1-3|TRBV9|TRBD1
CASSPLTPGQGNTIYF
TGTGCCAGCAGCCCCCTTACCCCGGGACAGGGGAACACCATATATTTT
>-|TRBJ1-6|TRBV4-2|-
CASSPVNSPLHF
TGTGCCAGCAGCCCCGTAAATTCACCCCTCCACTTT
>-|TRBJ2-3|TRBV7-8|TRBD2
CASSLRVGRGTDTQYF
TGTGCCAGCAGCTTACGGGTCGGGAGGGGCACAGATACGCAGTATTTT
>once|TRBJ2-7|TRBV27|-
CASSSGDEQYF
TGTGCCAGCAGTTCGGGAGACGAGCAGTACTTC
>-|TRBJ2-3|TRBV5-1|-
CASSSSDLATDTQYF
TGCGCCAGCAGCTCCAGTGACTTAGCCACAGATACGCAGTATTTT
>-|TRBJ2-2|TRBV4-1|TRBD2
CASSSRLAGFTGELFF
TGCGCCAGCAGCTCAAGATTAGCGGGATTTACCGGGGAGCTGTTTTTT